This T cell receptor beta chain was found in a study of blood T cell repertoires in COVID-19. Study context: From T cells, B-cell-depleted T cells, or PBMCs came the material, which was cDNA or gDNA.

In germline, CDR1 is SNHLY, CDR2 FYNNEI. V lost 6 bases, J lost 5 bases, and 6 bases stayed unmatched. There are 13 residues in the CDR3. In this sample, this clone turned up once. Produced via immunoSEQ multiplex PCR; TCRdb's table is partial and in-frame only. The sample lists about 38,000 clones, approximately 94% occurring once. The chain combines TRBV2 with TRBJ1-2, with 7 nucleotides matching TRBD1. Sequencing used peripheral blood. This TCR was recovered from a human donor with active COVID-19. The donor label of this sample is uncertain. The CDR3 loop reads CASRADRNYGYTF. DNA for the CDR3: TGTGCCAGCAGGGCGGACAGGAATTATGGCTACACCTTC.